Sequencing of this TCR beta chain was carried out in a study of T cells in localized non-small cell lung cancer. Study-level findings and limits: The greatest T cell clonality was found in uninvolved adjacent lung (higher than in tumor). Overall survival was longer when the density of T cells in the blood was higher. A median roughly 57 of the top 100 tumor clones appeared in adjacent lung. Heterogeneity remains possible, as sequencing covered one tumor region only.

Points on this clone: Its specificity is not known.

Data came from immunoSEQ multiplex PCR; TCRdb stores just in-frame clones and leaves some out. There are some 40,000 clones in the sample; around 90% occur only once, and more than 5.5% lies in the top ten. Trimming stripped 5 bases from V and 0 bases from J, with 16 bases between. This CDR3 has 17 amino acids. In germline, CDR1 is SEHNR, CDR2 FQNEAQ (reference sequence). V and J are TRBV7-9 and TRBJ1-4; possibly TRBD1 for D (5 bases). The sequencing used peripheral blood, collected before any cancer treatment. The receptor was derived from a female donor of 60 years or more with stage I lung adenocarcinoma. DNA of the CDR3: TGTGCCAGCAGCCCTAGCTGGCAGGGTGCAACTAATGAAAAACTGTTTTTT. Translating it yields CASSPSWQGATNEKLFF.